This entry lists 27 T cell receptor beta chains sequenced from one sample in a study of blood T cells in healthy people across ages (dated by TCRdb to the mid-2010s). Library preparation used 5' RACE. For sequencing, an Illumina HiSeq 2500 was employed. A second PCR of roughly 6 to 12 cycles was run with a J-beta primer mix and a sample-barcoded 5' primer. The raw public reads went through TCRdb reprocessing: fastp at Q25, MiXCR clone calling, in-frame beta chains kept. Rows are combined by CDR3 protein, so each entry shows the most common genes and DNA. For this sample the table gives about 620,000 distinct CDR3 sequences, of which 52% were detected only once. The top ten hold 13% of the sample. The material sequenced was blood. These receptors all stem from a woman aged 80 or over in good health.

The V gene is TRBV21-1, the J gene TRBJ2-4; the table names TRBD2, a call not compared with the DNA. TRBJ2-5 explains the end of the DNA better; the J call may be wrong. TRBV21-1 is marked as a pseudogene. CDR3 length: 16 residues. The CDR3 DNA sequence: TGTGCCAGCAGCGGCTGGAGGGCCCTAGGCCAAGAGACCCAGTACTTC. Translating gives CASSGWRALGQETQYF.

The V and J genes are TRBV6-1 and TRBJ2-3; 7 bases map to TRBD1. This CDR3 contains 14 residues. Germline trimming cut 4 bases from V and 2 bases from J; bases unmatched to any gene: 3. Germline-derived CDR1 and CDR2 are MNHNS and SASEGT. The CDR3: CASSGDSPTDTQYF. CDR3 DNA: TGTGCCAGCAGTGGGGACAGTCCCACAGATACGCAGTATTTT.

This clonotype was detected a few times. V and J are TRBV11-3 and TRBJ1-1; D is possibly TRBD1 (5 bases). This CDR3 spans 12 amino acids. The germline V gene encodes CDR1 SGHNT and CDR2 YENEEA. Trimming shortened V by 11 bases and J by 1 base, and 11 bases separated the two germline ends. CDR3 in DNA: TGTGCCCCCCGCAGGGAGAACACTGAAGCTTTCTTT. Its translation: CAPRRENTEAFF.

The chain employs TRBV20-1 and TRBJ2-3, with 7 bases fitting TRBD2. CDR3 length: 15 amino acids. CDR1 is DFQATT, CDR2 SNEGSKA, per germline (reference sequence). V lost 3 bases and J lost 1; bases outside the gene matches: 7. The CDR3 protein is CSASRKAGRTDTQYF. CDR3 bases: TGCAGTGCTAGCCGAAAAGCGGGGCGCACAGATACGCAGTATTTT.

This clonotype was seen many times. The rearrangement uses TRBV20-1 and TRBJ2-7, with D uncertain. The CDR3 has 9 amino acids. V was cut by 6 bases and J by 2 bases, with 2 bases left in between. From germline, CDR1 is DFQATT and CDR2 SNEGSKA (reference sequence). This chain's CDR3 is CSATYEQYF. CDR3 bases: TGCAGTGCAACCTACGAGCAGTACTTC.

At least ten counts were recorded for this clonotype. The J gene is TRBJ1-2, the V gene TRBV12-3 or TRBV12-4; possibly TRBD1 for D (5 bases). The ends were cut back, 3 bases at V and 8 bases at J, with 10 bases in the middle. The CDR3 runs to 12 residues. The DNA of the CDR3 is TGTGCCAGCAGTTTCCCCCGGGGCGGCTACACCTTC. It is translated as CASSFPRGGYTF.

This clonotype has a handful of counts. The chain links TRBV5-5 to TRBJ2-1; D not resolved. The germline gives CDR1 SGHKS, CDR2 YYEKEE (reference sequence). V lost 4 bases and J lost 4, with 12 bases in between. The CDR3 length is 14 residues. The CDR3, as DNA: TGTGCCAGCAGCCCCGACGCCTCGTACAATGAGCAGTTCTTC. Protein product: CASSPDASYNEQFF.

The CDR3, as DNA: TGCAGCGTTGCCGTAACCCAAGAGACCCAGTACTTC. This gives the protein CSVAVTQETQYF. This chain joins TRBV29-1 and TRBJ2-5; D ambiguous. The V end was cut by 4 bases, the J end by 1 base, with 7 bases between. Germline V lookup: CDR1 SQVTM, CDR2 ANQGSEA. This CDR3 contains 12 residues.

J is TRBJ2-5 and V is TRBV20-1, with D perhaps TRBD1 or TRBD2 (5 bases each). CDR1 is DFQATT, CDR2 SNEGSKA, per germline (reference sequence). Between the trimmed V and J ends, which lost 4 bases and 4 bases, there was a span of 16 bases. This CDR3 contains 14 residues. The CDR3 coding sequence is TGCAGTGCTACCCCAGGGAGAGGGCCAGAGACCCAGTACTTC. It translates to CSATPGRGPETQYF.

The chain has TRBV29-1 and TRBJ2-4, with D possibly being TRBD2 (5 bases). The V end was cut by 1 base, the J end by 3 bases, with 7 bases between. The CDR3 is 13 residues long. CDR1 and CDR2 from the germline V gene are SQVTM and ANQGSEA. The CDR3 nucleotides read TGCAGCGTTGAAGGAGGGTTCAAAAACATTCAGTACTTC. It codes for CSVEGGFKNIQYF.

A few counts support this clonotype. A much larger clone sits a single nucleotide away, making a read error possible. The CDR3 bases are TGCGCCAGCAGCGGGGACAGGGTCACAGATACGCAGTATTTT. Translation: CASSGDRVTDTQYF. This chain links TRBV5-1 with TRBJ2-3; TRBD1 agrees at 9 bases. CDR1 and CDR2 from the germline V gene are SGHRS and YFSETQ. The CDR3 has 14 residues. V was clipped by 4 bases and J by 2 bases; unmatched bases: 2.

This clonotype was recorded at least ten times. The chain employs TRBV4-1 and TRBJ2-5; 8 nucleotides match TRBD2. Trimming took 3 bases from V and 4 from J; bases not matched to a gene: 10. Germline CDR1 is MGHRA and CDR2 is YSYEKL. The CDR3 is 16 amino acids. The chain's CDR3 is CASSQVQAGDGETQYF. CDR3 bases: TGCGCCAGCAGCCAGGTGCAAGCGGGAGACGGAGAGACCCAGTACTTC.

This clonotype was detected ten times or more. The gene calls are TRBV2 and TRBJ2-3; tentative D call: TRBD1 (5 bases). The CDR3 is made up of 14 amino acids. Germline assignment: CDR1 SNHLY and CDR2 FYNNEI. V shed 7 bases and J shed 0 bases, with 11 bases lying between them. The CDR3 DNA reads TGTGCCAGCACGCTGACAGCTAGCACAGATACGCAGTATTTT. Encoded protein: CASTLTASTDTQYF.

The chain carries TRBV29-1 and TRBJ1-5; possible D gene TRBD1, 5 bases. The CDR3 runs 13 residues. Trimming removed 6 bases at V and 4 bases at J, with 13 bases between. Germline CDR1 and CDR2: SQVTM and ANQGSEA. The CDR3 reads CSVRRGGNQPQHF. The CDR3 region has the DNA TGCAGCGTACGACGGGGGGGGAATCAGCCCCAGCATTTT. Full variable domain (rest looked up from reference TRBV29-1 and TRBJ1-5): SAVISQKPSRDICQRGTSLTIQCQVDSQVTMMFWYRQQPGQSLTLIATANQGSEATYESGFVIDKFPISRPNLTFSTLTVSNMSPEDSSIYLCSVRRGGNQPQHFGDGTRLSIL.

This CDR3 is CSANPTDTQYF. DNA of the CDR3: TGCAGTGCTAATCCCACAGATACGCAGTATTTT. The chain couples TRBV20-1 to TRBJ2-3; D unresolved. The V gene lost 4 bases and the J gene lost 2 bases, with 4 bases spanning the gap. The V gene's germline CDR1 is DFQATT and CDR2 SNEGSKA (reference sequence). This CDR3 comprises 11 residues.

V is TRBV5-5 and J is TRBJ1-1, with unresolved D. Germline assignment: CDR1 SGHKS and CDR2 YYEKEE (reference sequence). This CDR3 has 15 residues. The ends were cut back, 4 bases at V and 0 bases at J, with 13 bases in the middle. The CDR3 DNA is TGTGCCAGCAGCGCGGAAGGCCGCATGAACACTGAAGCTTTCTTT. Its translation is CASSAEGRMNTEAFF.

The CDR3 nucleotides read TGTGCCAGCAGTTCAGGACCCTCAGACTCGGCCTACGAGCAGTACTTC. It yields the protein CASSSGPSDSAYEQYF. The rearrangement joins TRBV28 to TRBJ2-7; D is uncertain. The CDR3 totals 16 residues. Trimming removed 4 bases at V and 2 bases at J, with 18 bases between. Germline CDR1 reads MDHEN; CDR2 reads SYDVKM.

Notes on this clonotype: This may come from a read error, since a much larger clone is one base off. This rearrangement joins TRBV12-3 or TRBV12-4 to TRBJ2-7; 10 nucleotides match TRBD1. The CDR3 runs 15 residues. Trimming removed 8 bases from V and 5 bases from J; junction bases left unmatched: 12. The DNA of the CDR3 is TGTGCCAGCGGAGCGGGACAGGGGATAACCGACGAGCAGTACTTC. Protein: CASGAGQGITDEQYF.

V is TRBV27 and J is TRBJ2-7; TRBD1 agrees at 7 bases. Germline V gene data show CDR1 as MNHEY and CDR2 as SMNVEV (reference sequence). V lost 4 bases to trimming and J lost 2 bases; unmatched junction nucleotides: 5. The CDR3 loop spans 14 amino acids. This CDR3 is CASSSSGQPYEQYF. In DNA form, the CDR3 reads TGTGCCAGCAGTTCCTCGGGACAGCCCTACGAGCAGTACTTC.

This rearrangement joins TRBV3-1 to TRBJ2-3, with 13 bases aligning to TRBD2. Germline V lookup: CDR1 LGHDT, CDR2 YNNKEL (reference sequence). With 4 bases clipped from V and 6 bases from J, the junction kept 10 bases outside the gene matches. CDR3 length: 17 residues. As DNA, the CDR3 is TGTGCCAGCAGCCCGGGACTAGCGGGATACCCCACGGATACGCAGTATTTT. It translates to CASSPGLAGYPTDTQYF.

This clonotype occurred once. V usage is TRBV4-1 and J usage is TRBJ1-2; D is ambiguous. V lost 1 base to trimming and J lost 4 bases, with 16 bases between them. The CDR3 is 16 residues long. Germline V gene lookup returns CDR1 MGHRA and CDR2 YSYEKL. This chain's CDR3 is CASSQGAPQGRYGYTF. As DNA, the CDR3 is TGCGCCAGCAGCCAAGGGGCGCCCCAAGGGCGCTATGGCTACACCTTC.

Details on this clonotype: A much larger clonotype is one base distant, so this may be a read error. The gene calls are TRBV10-1 and TRBJ2-5, with no clear D. Germline CDR1 WNHNN, CDR2 SYGVQD (reference sequence). V was shortened by 2 bases and J by 1 base, with 11 bases between the two germline ends. The CDR3 runs to 15 residues. Here the CDR3 reads CASSEAVAAQETQYF. The CDR3 DNA is TGCGCCAGCAGTGAGGCTGTCGCGGCCCAAGAGACCCAGTACTTC.

Only a few counts were recorded for this clonotype. This may come from a read error, since a much larger clone is one base off. The chain links TRBV5-1 to TRBJ2-6, with 7 positions matching TRBD1. V was clipped by 2 bases and J by 0 bases; unmatched bases: 8. CDR3 length equals 18 residues. The germline V gene has CDR1 SGHRS and CDR2 YFSETQ. CDR3 nucleotide sequence: TGCGCCAGCAGCTTCTTTCGGACAGGCCGCTCTGGGGCCAACGTCCTGACTTTC. Amino acid sequence: CASSFFRTGRSGANVLTF.

The chain joins TRBV10-3 to TRBJ2-7, with 8 bases aligning to TRBD1. From germline, CDR1 is ENHRY and CDR2 SYGVKD. Trimming cost V 8 bases and J 5 bases; bases outside gene matches: 5. This CDR3 comprises 12 residues. CDR3 loop: CAIGQGRNEQYF. CDR3 sequence (DNA): TGTGCCATCGGACAGGGTAGGAACGAGCAGTACTTC.

This clonotype was found many times. The rearrangement uses TRBV7-3 and TRBJ2-3; TRBD2 matches at 10 bases. The germline gives CDR1 SGHTA, CDR2 FQGTGA. With 5 bases clipped from V and 4 bases from J, the junction kept 9 bases outside the gene matches. CDR3 length: 16 residues. As DNA, the CDR3 is TGTGCCAGCAGCCCTAAAACCAGCGGGAGGGCAGATACGCAGTATTTT. It specifies CASSPKTSGRADTQYF.

This clonotype was counted many times. V and J are TRBV3-1 and TRBJ2-5, with D unresolved. This CDR3 has 15 amino acids. Per the germline V gene, CDR1 is LGHDT and CDR2 is YNNKEL (reference sequence). V lost 0 bases and J lost 4, with 12 bases in between. The CDR3 region is CASSQDLKRSETQYF. The CDR3 DNA reads TGTGCCAGCAGCCAAGATTTGAAACGCTCAGAGACCCAGTACTTC.

On this clonotype: A much larger clone differs by one base, so this may be a read error. The V and J genes are TRBV29-1 and TRBJ2-1, with TRBD2 matching over 9 bases. In germline, CDR1 is SQVTM, CDR2 ANQGSEA. The CDR3 runs 13 residues. Losses at the gene ends were 7 bases for V and 3 bases for J; bases not matched to a gene: 4. CDR3: CSGASGVYNEQFF. CDR3 bases: TGCAGCGGTGCTAGCGGGGTCTACAATGAGCAGTTCTTC.